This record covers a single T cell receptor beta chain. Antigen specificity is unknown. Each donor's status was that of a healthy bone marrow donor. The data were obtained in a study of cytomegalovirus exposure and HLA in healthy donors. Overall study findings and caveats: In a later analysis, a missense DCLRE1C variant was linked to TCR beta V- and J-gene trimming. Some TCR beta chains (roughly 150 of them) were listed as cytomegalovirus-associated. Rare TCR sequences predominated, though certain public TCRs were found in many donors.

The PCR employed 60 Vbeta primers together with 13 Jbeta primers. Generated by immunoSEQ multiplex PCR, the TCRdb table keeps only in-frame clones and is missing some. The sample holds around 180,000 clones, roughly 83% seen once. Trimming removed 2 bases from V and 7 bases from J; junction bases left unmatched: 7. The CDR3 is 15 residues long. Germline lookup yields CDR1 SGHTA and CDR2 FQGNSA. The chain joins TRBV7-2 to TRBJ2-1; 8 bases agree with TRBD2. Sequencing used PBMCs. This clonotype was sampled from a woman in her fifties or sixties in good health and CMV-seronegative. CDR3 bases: TGTGCCAGCAGCTTAAGCAGCGGGGGCGGAAATGAGCAGTTCTTC. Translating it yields CASSLSSGGGNEQFF.